These 19 T cell receptor beta chains were all obtained from the same sample, sequenced in a study of blood T cells in healthy people across ages. A sample-barcoded 5' primer and a J-beta primer mix were used in a second PCR of about 7 to 12 cycles. Each CDR3 protein gets one entry after TCRdb re-called the 5' RACE reads with MiXCR. There are 250,000 to 300,000 distinct CDR3 sequences in the sample; 25% to 30% occur only once, and 25% to 35% lies in the top ten. The sequenced sample consisted of blood. These receptors originate from a woman in her 70s in good health.

This clonotype was observed a handful of times. The genes are TRBV5-1 and TRBJ1-1, with D hard to call. V lost 2 bases and J lost 4, with 15 bases in between. The CDR3 spans 15 residues. Looked up from germline, CDR1 is SGHRS and CDR2 is YFSETQ. The CDR3 coding sequence is TGCGCCAGCAGCTTAACATCGGGGTATCCCACTGAAGCTTTCTTT. This encodes CASSLTSGYPTEAFF.

V is TRBV12-3 or TRBV12-4 and J is TRBJ2-3; D call uncertain. Between the trimmed V and J ends, which lost 3 bases and 0 bases, there was a span of 7 bases. This CDR3 spans 14 amino acids. CDR3: CASSFTVSTDTQYF. DNA of the CDR3: TGTGCCAGCAGTTTCACCGTAAGCACAGATACGCAGTATTTT.

This chain connects TRBV28 to TRBJ2-1; 12 bases are shared with TRBD2. The germline gives CDR1 MDHEN, CDR2 SYDVKM. V lost 8 bases and J lost 0; bases outside the gene matches: 8. The CDR3 contains 17 residues. The CDR3 region is CASRGTSGFSSYNEQFF. DNA for the CDR3: TGTGCCAGCCGCGGGACTAGCGGGTTTAGCTCCTACAATGAGCAGTTCTTC.

This clonotype was observed a handful of times. The CDR3: CASSEREYSNQPQHF. CDR3 nucleotides: TGTGCCAGCAGTGAAAGAGAATATAGCAATCAGCCCCAGCATTTT. V is TRBV6-1 and J is TRBJ1-5; D gene ambiguous. This CDR3 region has 15 residues. V was pared by 2 bases and J by 0 bases, with 8 bases between. The germline gives CDR1 MNHNS, CDR2 SASEGT.

The chain employs TRBV7-3 and TRBJ2-2, with D perhaps TRBD1 (6 bases). This CDR3 comprises 15 residues. Germline CDR1 reads SGHTA; CDR2 reads FQGTGA. The ends were cut back, 2 bases at V and 6 bases at J, with 13 bases in the middle. The CDR3 region is CASSLGRGMAGELFF. CDR3 nucleotides: TGTGCCAGCAGCTTAGGCAGGGGCATGGCCGGGGAGCTGTTTTTT.

A few counts support this clonotype. The chain uses TRBV5-1 and TRBJ2-5; D perhaps matches TRBD1 (6 bases). Gene TRBJ2-1 matches the end of the DNA better, so the J call may be wrong. CDR3 length equals 14 residues. CDR1 is SGHRS, CDR2 YFSETQ, per germline. For the CDR3, the DNA is TGCGCCAGCAGCTGGGGGCAGGCCCGCAATGAGCAGTTCTTC. As protein: CASSWGQARNEQFF.

This clonotype was recorded a few times. CDR3 protein: CSVFRGNGYTF. CDR3 coding DNA: TGCAGCGTTTTTAGGGGGAATGGCTACACCTTC. J is TRBJ1-2 and V is TRBV29-1, with D tentatively TRBD1 (6 bases). Per germline, CDR1 SQVTM and CDR2 ANQGSEA. The V end was cut by 5 bases, the J end by 6 bases, with 10 bases between. This CDR3 has 11 residues.

The V gene is TRBV28, the J gene TRBJ2-5; 13 positions agree with TRBD2. The CDR3 has 17 amino acids. The V gene's germline CDR1 is MDHEN and CDR2 SYDVKM. V lost 4 bases and J lost 0; bases outside the gene matches: 5. Here the CDR3 reads CASSSPGLAGDQETQYF. In nucleotides, the CDR3 is TGTGCCAGCAGTTCCCCTGGACTAGCGGGAGACCAAGAGACCCAGTACTTC. The complete variable domain, with remaining parts taken from reference TRBV28 and TRBJ2-5, reads DVKVTQSSRYLVKRTGEKVFLECVQDMDHENMFWYRQDPGLGLRLIYFSYDVKMKEKGDIPEGYSVSREKKERFSLILESASTNQTSMYLCASSSPGLAGDQETQYFGPGTRLLVL.

On this clonotype itself: As the CDR3 is not closed by the conserved phenylalanine or tryptophan, this likely results from a read error. This chain connects TRBV7-8 to TRBJ2-5, with a possible D match to TRBD2 (6 bases). V was clipped by 2 bases and J by 4 bases, with 14 bases between them. This CDR3 region has 15 residues. Germline lookup yields CDR1 SGHVS and CDR2 FQNEAQ. The CDR3 coding sequence is TGTGCCAGCAGCTTAACTGGCGGGATGGGAGAGACCCAGTACCTC. Translating gives CASSLTGGMGETQYL.

This clonotype was seen a handful of times. This sequence joins TRBV9 and TRBJ1-2; 9 positions match TRBD1. CDR3 length: 14 amino acids. Losses at the gene ends were 0 bases for V and 8 bases for J; bases not matched to a gene: 5. The germline V gene encodes CDR1 SGDLS and CDR2 YYNGEE. The DNA of the CDR3 is TGTGCCAGCAGCGTAGATCGGGACAGGGTGGGCTACACCTTC. This translates into CASSVDRDRVGYTF.

This rearrangement joins TRBV9 to TRBJ2-2, with TRBD2 matching over 9 bases. V dropped 2 bases and J dropped 6; count of bases not matched to a gene: 5. The germline CDR1 and CDR2 sequences are SGDLS and YYNGEE. The CDR3 is made up of 15 amino acids. The CDR3, as DNA: TGTGCCAGCAGCGTTACTAGCGGGCAGGCCGGGGAGCTGTTTTTT. This sequence encodes CASSVTSGQAGELFF. The full variable domain, its missing parts supplied by reference TRBV9 and TRBJ2-2, is DSGVTQTPKHLITATGQRVTLRCSPRSGDLSVYWYQQSLDQGLQFLIQYYNGEERAKGNILERFSAQQFPDLHSELNLSSLELGDSALYFCASSVTSGQAGELFFGEGSRLTVL.

The chain joins TRBV20-1 to TRBJ2-7, with a tentative D call TRBD1 (6 bases). The CDR3 totals 14 residues. CDR1 and CDR2 (germline): DFQATT, SNEGSKA (reference sequence). V gave up 6 bases and J gave up 0 bases, with 15 bases separating them. CDR3 loop: CSAVYRASSYEQYF. The CDR3 DNA is TGCAGTGCGGTTTACAGGGCGAGCTCCTACGAGCAGTACTTC.

The chain has TRBV20-1 and TRBJ2-1; a possible D gene is TRBD1 (5 bases). The J call could be wrong; TRBJ2-5 is a better fit for the DNA end. The CDR3 extends over 15 amino acids. The germline V gene encodes CDR1 DFQATT and CDR2 SNEGSKA (reference sequence). CDR3 nucleotide sequence: TGCAGTGCTAGCAGGCAGGGATACCCTCGGGAGACCCAGTACTTC. Its protein is CSASRQGYPRETQYF.

This clonotype was recorded once. The chain joins TRBV29-1 to TRBJ2-7, with D possibly TRBD1 on 6 matching bases. The J call could be wrong; TRBJ2-5 is a better fit for the DNA end. The V gene's germline CDR1 is SQVTM and CDR2 ANQGSEA. The CDR3 runs to 12 residues. The DNA of the CDR3 is TGCAGCGTGACAGGAGTAGGGGAGACCCAGTACTTC. Residues: CSVTGVGETQYF.

V and J are TRBV20-1 and TRBJ2-5; 10 bases are a match to TRBD1. V gave up 4 bases and J gave up 3 bases; unmatched junction bases: 8. This CDR3 has 15 amino acids. In germline, CDR1 is DFQATT, CDR2 SNEGSKA (reference sequence). The CDR3 DNA sequence: TGCAGTGCTACTTCCAGGGACAGGGGTAAAGAGACCCAGTACTTC. Its protein is CSATSRDRGKETQYF.

Ten or more counts support this clonotype. The chain employs TRBV5-1 and TRBJ2-7; perhaps TRBD2 as D (5 bases). V lost 0 bases and J lost 2, with 6 bases in between. This CDR3 has 13 amino acids. Per the germline V gene, CDR1 is SGHRS and CDR2 is YFSETQ. The CDR3: CASSLEGAYEQYF. Here the CDR3 DNA reads TGCGCCAGCAGCTTGGAGGGAGCCTACGAGCAGTACTTC.

This clonotype was observed a handful of times. The chain links TRBV20-1 to TRBJ2-5; 7 bases match TRBD2. V was clipped by 0 bases and J by 0 bases; unmatched bases: 7. The germline V gene has CDR1 DFQATT and CDR2 SNEGSKA (reference sequence). The CDR3 runs to 16 residues. The CDR3 region is CSARESRGLDQETQYF. In DNA form, the CDR3 reads TGCAGTGCTAGAGAATCGCGGGGGTTAGACCAAGAGACCCAGTACTTC.

This clonotype was seen only a few times. The chain carries TRBV5-1 and TRBJ1-6; perhaps TRBD1 as D (5 bases). The ends were cut back, 3 bases at V and 7 bases at J, with 8 bases in the middle. The CDR3 runs 13 residues. The germline CDR1 and CDR2 sequences are SGHRS and YFSETQ. The CDR3 is CASSWRQNSPLHF. DNA for the CDR3: TGCGCCAGCAGCTGGAGACAGAATTCACCCCTCCACTTT.

The table lists this clonotype with a few counts. The rearrangement joins TRBV5-1 to TRBJ2-1; maybe TRBD2 (5 bases). Trimming took 0 bases from V and 5 from J, leaving 9 bases between them. The V gene's germline CDR1 is SGHRS and CDR2 YFSETQ. The CDR3 is made up of 14 amino acids. The CDR3 here is CASSLDGSNNEQFF. The CDR3 DNA reads as TGCGCCAGCAGCTTGGATGGGAGCAACAATGAGCAGTTCTTC.